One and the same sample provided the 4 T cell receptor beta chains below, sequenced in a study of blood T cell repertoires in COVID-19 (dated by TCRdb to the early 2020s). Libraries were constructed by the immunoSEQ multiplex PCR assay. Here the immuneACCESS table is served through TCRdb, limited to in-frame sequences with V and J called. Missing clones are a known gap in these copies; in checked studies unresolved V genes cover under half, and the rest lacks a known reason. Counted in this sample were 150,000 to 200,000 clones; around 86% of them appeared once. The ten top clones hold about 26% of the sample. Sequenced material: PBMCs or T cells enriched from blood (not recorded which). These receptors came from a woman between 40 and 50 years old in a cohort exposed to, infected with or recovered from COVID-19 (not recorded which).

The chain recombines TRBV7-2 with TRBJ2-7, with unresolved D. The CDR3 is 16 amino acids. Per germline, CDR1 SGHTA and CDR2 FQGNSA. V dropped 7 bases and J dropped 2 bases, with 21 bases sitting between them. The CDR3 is CASTPSLGEVPYEQYF. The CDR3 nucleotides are TGTGCCAGCACCCCCTCACTGGGTGAGGTCCCCTACGAGCAGTACTTC.

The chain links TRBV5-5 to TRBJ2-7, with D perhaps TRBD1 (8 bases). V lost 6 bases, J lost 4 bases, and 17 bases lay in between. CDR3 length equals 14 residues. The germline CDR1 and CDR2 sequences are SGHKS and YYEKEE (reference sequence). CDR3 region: CASTTDRGGYEQYF. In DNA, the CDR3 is TGTGCCAGCACCACCGACAGGGGAGGGTACGAGCAGTACTTC. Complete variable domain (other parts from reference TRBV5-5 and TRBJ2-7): DAGVTQSPTHLIKTRGQQVTLRCSPISGHKSVSWYQQVLGQGPQFIFQYYEKEERGRGNFPDRFSARQFPNYSSELNVNALLLGDSALYLCASTTDRGGYEQYFGPGTRLTVT.

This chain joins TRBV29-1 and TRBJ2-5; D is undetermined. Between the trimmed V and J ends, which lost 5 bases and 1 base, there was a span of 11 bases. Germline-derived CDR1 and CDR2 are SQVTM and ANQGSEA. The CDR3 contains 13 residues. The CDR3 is CSVKTVFQETQYF. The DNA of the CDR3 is TGCAGCGTTAAAACGGTATTCCAAGAGACCCAGTACTTC.

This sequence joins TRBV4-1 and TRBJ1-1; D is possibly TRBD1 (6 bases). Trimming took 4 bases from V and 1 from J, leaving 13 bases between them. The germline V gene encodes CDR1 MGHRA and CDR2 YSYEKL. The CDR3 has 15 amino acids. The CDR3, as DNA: TGCGCCAGCAGCCCCGGACAGATAACGAACACTGAAGCTTTCTTT. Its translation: CASSPGQITNTEAFF.